Here is one TCR beta chain with its context. This specimen belongs to a study of PD-L1 blockade in urothelial cancer. Overall study context: Bladder-origin urothelial cancer in males covered most of the roughly 29 patients. Blood drawn 3 weeks (second dose) and 6 weeks after treatment start was analyzed.

Every PCR received spiked-in synthetic TCR analog templates. The assay was immunoSEQ multiplex PCR, and TCRdb's table has in-frame clones only and misses some. The sample has about 72,000 clones, 80% to 85% seen once; the top ten hold less than 5.5%. The sequence was collected from a man aged 65-85 years with urothelial cancer. Sample: PBMCs, taken around atezolizumab (anti-PD-L1) treatment.

Written as DNA, the CDR3 is TGTGCCAGCAGCGTAGGTAGCGACCTACACACAGATACGCAGTATTTT. Protein sequence: CASSVGSDLHTDTQYF. The rearrangement uses TRBV9 and TRBJ2-3; D is possibly TRBD2 (5 bases). Germline-derived CDR1 and CDR2 are SGDLS and YYNGEE. Between the trimmed V and J ends, which lost 0 bases and 2 bases, there was a span of 13 bases. The CDR3 extends over 16 amino acids.